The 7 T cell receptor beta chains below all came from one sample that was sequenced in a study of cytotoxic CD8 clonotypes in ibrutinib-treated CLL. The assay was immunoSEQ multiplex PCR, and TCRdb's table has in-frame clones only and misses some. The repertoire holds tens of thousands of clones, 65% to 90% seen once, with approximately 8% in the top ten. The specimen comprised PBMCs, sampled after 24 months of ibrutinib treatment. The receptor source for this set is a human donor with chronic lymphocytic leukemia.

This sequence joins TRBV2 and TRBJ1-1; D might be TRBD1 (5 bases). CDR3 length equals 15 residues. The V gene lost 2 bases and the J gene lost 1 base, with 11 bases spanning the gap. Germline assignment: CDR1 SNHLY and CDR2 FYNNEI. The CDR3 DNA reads TGTGCCAGCAGTGAACACAGGCCCTCGAACACTGAAGCTTTCTTT. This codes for CASSEHRPSNTEAFF.

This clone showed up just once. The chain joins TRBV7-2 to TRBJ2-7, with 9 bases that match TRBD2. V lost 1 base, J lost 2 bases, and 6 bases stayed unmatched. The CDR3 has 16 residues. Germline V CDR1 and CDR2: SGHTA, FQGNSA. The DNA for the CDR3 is TGTGCCAGCAGCTTAGGGAGCGGGGGGCCACCCTACGAGCAGTACTTC. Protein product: CASSLGSGGPPYEQYF.

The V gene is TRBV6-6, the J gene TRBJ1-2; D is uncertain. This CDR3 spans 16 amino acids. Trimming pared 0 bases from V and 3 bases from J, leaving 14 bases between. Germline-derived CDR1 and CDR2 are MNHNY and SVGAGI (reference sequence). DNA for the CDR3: TGTGCCAGCAGTTACTCCTTCGAGGGAATAGACTATGGCTACACCTTC. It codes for CASSYSFEGIDYGYTF.

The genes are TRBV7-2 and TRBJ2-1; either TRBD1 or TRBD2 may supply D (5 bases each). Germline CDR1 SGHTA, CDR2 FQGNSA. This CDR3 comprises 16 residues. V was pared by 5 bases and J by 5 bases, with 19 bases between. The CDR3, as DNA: TGTGCCAGCAGCGACCCGGGACGCCCCCGGGACAATGAGCAGTTCTTC. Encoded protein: CASSDPGRPRDNEQFF.

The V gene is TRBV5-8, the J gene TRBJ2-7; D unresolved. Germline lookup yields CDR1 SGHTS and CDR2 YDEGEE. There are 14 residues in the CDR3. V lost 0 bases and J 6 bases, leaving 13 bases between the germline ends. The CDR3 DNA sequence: TGTGCCAGCAGCTTGGCGTCCCCGCCAGCCGAGCAGTACTTC. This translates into CASSLASPPAEQYF.

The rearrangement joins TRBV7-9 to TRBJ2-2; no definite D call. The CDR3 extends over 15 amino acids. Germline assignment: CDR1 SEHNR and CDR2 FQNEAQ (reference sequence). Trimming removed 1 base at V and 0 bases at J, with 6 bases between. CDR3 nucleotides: TGTGCCAGCAGCTTAGGAGTCCCGAACACCGGGGAGCTGTTTTTT. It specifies CASSLGVPNTGELFF.

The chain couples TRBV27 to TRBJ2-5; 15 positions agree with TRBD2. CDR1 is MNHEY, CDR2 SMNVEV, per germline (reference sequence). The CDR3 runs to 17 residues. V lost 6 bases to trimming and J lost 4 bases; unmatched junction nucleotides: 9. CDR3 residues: CASSPGTSGGSRETQYF. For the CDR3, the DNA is TGTGCCAGCAGCCCAGGGACTAGCGGGGGGTCTAGAGAGACCCAGTACTTC.